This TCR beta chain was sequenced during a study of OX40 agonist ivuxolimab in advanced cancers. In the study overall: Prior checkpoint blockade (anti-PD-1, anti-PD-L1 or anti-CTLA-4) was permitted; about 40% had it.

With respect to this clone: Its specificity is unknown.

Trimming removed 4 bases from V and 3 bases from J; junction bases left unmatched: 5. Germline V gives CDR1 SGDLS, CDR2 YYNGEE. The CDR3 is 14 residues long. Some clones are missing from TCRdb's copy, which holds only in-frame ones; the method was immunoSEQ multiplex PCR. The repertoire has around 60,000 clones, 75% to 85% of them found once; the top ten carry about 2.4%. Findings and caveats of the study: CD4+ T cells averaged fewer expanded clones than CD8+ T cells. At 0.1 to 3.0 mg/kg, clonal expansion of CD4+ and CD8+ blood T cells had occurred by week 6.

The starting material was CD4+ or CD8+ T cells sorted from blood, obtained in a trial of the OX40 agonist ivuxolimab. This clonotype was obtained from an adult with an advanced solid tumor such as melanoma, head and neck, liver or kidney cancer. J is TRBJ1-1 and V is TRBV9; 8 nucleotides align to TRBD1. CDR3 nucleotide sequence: TGTGCCAGCAGCCCCGGGACAGGCTACACTGAAGCTTTCTTT. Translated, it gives CASSPGTGYTEAFF.